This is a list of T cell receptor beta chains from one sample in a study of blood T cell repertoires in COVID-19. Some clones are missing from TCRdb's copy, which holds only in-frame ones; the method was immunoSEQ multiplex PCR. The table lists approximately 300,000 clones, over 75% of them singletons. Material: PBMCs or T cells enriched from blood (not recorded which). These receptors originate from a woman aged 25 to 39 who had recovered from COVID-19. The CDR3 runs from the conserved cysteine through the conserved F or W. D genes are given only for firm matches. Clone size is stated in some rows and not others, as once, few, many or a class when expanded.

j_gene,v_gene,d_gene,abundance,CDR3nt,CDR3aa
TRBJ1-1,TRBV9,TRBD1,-,TGTGCCAGCAGCCCGACAGGGGTGGGCACTGAAGCTTTCTTT,CASSPTGVGTEAFF
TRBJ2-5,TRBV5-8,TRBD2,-,TGTGCCAGCAGCAGTGATAGCGGGGCCATGGGGGAGACCCAGTACTTC,CASSSDSGAMGETQYF
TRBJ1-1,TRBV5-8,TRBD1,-,TGTGCCAGCAGCTTATGGACAGGGATCTCTCCTGAAGCTTTCTTT,CASSLWTGISPEAFF
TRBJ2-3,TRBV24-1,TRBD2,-,TGTGCCACCGGCCCGGGGGGAAATACGCAGTATTTT,CATGPGGNTQYF
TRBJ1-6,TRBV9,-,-,TGTGCCAGCAGCGACCCCCGTCAGGGAAATTCACCCCTCCACTTT,CASSDPRQGNSPLHF
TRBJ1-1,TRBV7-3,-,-,TGTGCCAGCAGCCGAATAGGAGACACTGAAGCTTTCTTT,CASSRIGDTEAFF
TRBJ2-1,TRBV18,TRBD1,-,TGTGCCAGCTCACCAGGACAGGGGGGTCACAATGAGCAGTTCTTC,CASSPGQGGHNEQFF
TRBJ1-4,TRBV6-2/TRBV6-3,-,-,TGTGCCAGCAGTTACTCGGGGAACGGAGGGGAAAAACTGTTTTTT,CASSYSGNGGEKLFF
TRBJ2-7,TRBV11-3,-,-,TGTGCCAGCAGCTCAATACAGGGTGGCGAGCAGTACTTC,CASSSIQGGEQYF
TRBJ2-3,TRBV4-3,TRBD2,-,TGCGCCAGCAGCCAGGTTGTGGTAGCGGGGAGCACAGATACGCAGTATTTT,CASSQVVVAGSTDTQYF
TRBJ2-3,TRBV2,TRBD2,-,TGTGCCAGCAGTTATAGCGGGGATACGCAGTATTTT,CASSYSGDTQYF
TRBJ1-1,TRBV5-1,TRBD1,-,TGCGCCAGCAGCTTCGACAGGGCGAACACTGAAGCTTTCTTT,CASSFDRANTEAFF
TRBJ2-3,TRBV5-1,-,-,TGCGCCAGCAGCCGCGACAGGGAGGGCACAGATACGCAGTATTTT,CASSRDREGTDTQYF
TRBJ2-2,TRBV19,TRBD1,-,TGTGCCAGTAGAGGACAGGGGATTGGCACCGGGGAGCTGTTTTTT,CASRGQGIGTGELFF
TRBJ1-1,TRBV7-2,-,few,TGTGCCAGCATCATTTACAGGCTGAACACTGAAGCTTTCTTT,CASIIYRLNTEAFF
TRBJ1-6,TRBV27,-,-,TGTGCCAGCAGTTTCTTTAATTCACCCCTCCACTTT,CASSFFNSPLHF
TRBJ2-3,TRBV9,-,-,TGTGCCAGCGAGTTCGTGGGCACAGATACGCAGTATTTT,CASEFVGTDTQYF
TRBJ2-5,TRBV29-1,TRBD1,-,TGCAGCGTTGTAAGGGGGCCTCAAGAGACCCAGTACTTC,CSVVRGPQETQYF
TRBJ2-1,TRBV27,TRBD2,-,TGTGCCAGTGGGACTAGCGGGGGTAATGAGCAGTTCTTC,CASGTSGGNEQFF